A selection of T cell receptor beta chains follows, all from one sample in a study of cytomegalovirus exposure and HLA in healthy donors. Measured with immunoSEQ multiplex PCR; TCRdb has only the in-frame clones, and not every one. The sample has 100,000 to 150,000 clones; approximately 75% are singletons. The specimen sequenced was PBMCs. The origin of the receptors is a woman aged 40 to 50 in good health and CMV-seropositive. Both conserved end residues are part of each CDR3. D genes are given only for firm matches. Only some rows state a clone size, as once, few, many or a class for expanded clones.

NA,TRBV18,NA,TRBJ1-5,TGTGCCAGCTCACCCACAGCTTATAGCAATCAGCCCCAGCATTTT,CASSPTAYSNQPQHF
NA,TRBV5-6,once,TRBJ1-2,TGTGCCAGCAGCTTGCGGGGGTGGGACTATGGCTACACCTTC,CASSLRGWDYGYTF
NA,TRBV5-1,NA,TRBJ2-1,TGCGCCAGCAGCTTGGGACGGAGCTCCTACAATGAGCAGTTCTTC,CASSLGRSSYNEQFF
TRBD1,TRBV5-4,NA,TRBJ2-7,TGTGCCAGCAGCCTCGGACAGGTACCCTACGAGCAGTACTTC,CASSLGQVPYEQYF
TRBD2,TRBV4-2,NA,TRBJ2-5,TGTGCCAGCAGCCCCACTAGCGGGAGCTTAGAGACCCAGTACTTC,CASSPTSGSLETQYF
TRBD1,TRBV11-3,few,TRBJ2-3,TGTGCCAGCAGCAACCCCGGGACAGGAGATACGCAGTATTTT,CASSNPGTGDTQYF
TRBD2,TRBV11-2,NA,TRBJ2-7,TGTGCCAGCAGCCCACAAACCGGGACTAGCAGGTACGAGCAGTACTTC,CASSPQTGTSRYEQYF
TRBD1,TRBV5-1,NA,TRBJ1-2,TGCGCCAGCAGGGCTGACAGGGAGAATGGCTACACCTTC,CASRADRENGYTF
NA,TRBV27,NA,TRBJ2-2,TGTGCCAGCAGTTTATCGGCCAGGGGCAAGCTGTTTTTT,CASSLSARGKLFF
NA,TRBV11-2,NA,TRBJ2-7,TGTGCCAGCAGTTACTCTACTAACTACGAGCAGTACTTC,CASSYSTNYEQYF
NA,TRBV28,NA,TRBJ2-1,TGTGCCAGCAGCAGGGGGGAACCTCCTCCGGATGAGCAGTTCTTC,CASSRGEPPPDEQFF
NA,TRBV6-6,few,TRBJ1-1,TGTGCCAGCAGAGGCGGGTGGGGAACTGAAGCTTTCTTT,CASRGGWGTEAFF
NA,TRBV4-3,NA,TRBJ1-1,TGCGCCAGCAGCCAAGATCTAACAACAGCAACTGAAGCTTTCTTT,CASSQDLTTATEAFF
NA,TRBV29-1,NA,TRBJ1-4,TGCAGCGTTAATGGGCCTAATGAAAAACTGTTTTTT,CSVNGPNEKLFF
NA,TRBV7-3,NA,TRBJ2-7,TGTGCCAGCAGCTTAGTCCACTCCTACGAGCAGTACTTC,CASSLVHSYEQYF
TRBD1,TRBV7-3,NA,TRBJ2-3,TGTGCCAGCAGCTTGCGACAGGGGGTGATCTCCGCAGATACGCAGTATTTT,CASSLRQGVISADTQYF
TRBD1,TRBV7-3,NA,TRBJ2-5,TGTGCCAGCAGCTCCGGACAGGGTGTGGAGACCCAGTACTTC,CASSSGQGVETQYF
NA,TRBV15,NA,TRBJ1-5,TGTGCCACCAGCAGCCCGAGATGGGGGGTTTCCGGACGGCCCCAGCATTTT,CATSSPRWGVSGRPQHF
NA,TRBV5-1,once,TRBJ1-2,TGTGCCAGCAGCTTCCCAGGGTTGAATGGCTACACCTTC,CASSFPGLNGYTF
NA,TRBV30,NA,TRBJ1-5,TGTGCCTGGAGTGTCGGTGGTCAGCCCCAGCATTTT,CAWSVGGQPQHF
NA,TRBV13,NA,TRBJ1-1,TGTGCCAGCAGCTTAGAGGACATGAACACTGAAGCTTTCTTT,CASSLEDMNTEAFF
TRBD1,TRBV13,NA,TRBJ2-2,TGTGCCAGCAGCTTCCAGGACAGGTCGGCCGGGGAGCTGTTTTTT,CASSFQDRSAGELFF
NA,TRBV13,few,TRBJ1-4,TGTGCCAGCAGCGCCCCCCCCTTCGGTGAAAAACTGTTTTTT,CASSAPPFGEKLFF
NA,TRBV7-3,NA,TRBJ2-5,TGTGCCAGCAGCTTATCCGGGGGAAAGACCCAGTACTTC,CASSLSGGKTQYF
NA,TRBV29-1,NA,TRBJ1-2,TGCAGCGTTGAATCCCGGGATAACTATGGCTACACCTTC,CSVESRDNYGYTF